A single sample is the source of the 15 T cell receptor beta chains below, sequenced in a study of post-analysis software for immune sequencing data. Study-level results: Five TRBV segments, including TRBV5-6, TRBV5-1 and TRBV20-1, were more frequent in patients than controls.

cDNA libraries of TCR beta carried unique molecular identifiers. From the PCR reads, TCRdb called clonotypes with MiXCR, one entry per CDR3 protein. The table lists 650,000 to 850,000 distinct CDR3 sequences, approximately 57% of them singletons, with approximately 4.2% in the top ten. The antigens of these receptors remain unknown. The material sequenced was blood. The receptors were sampled from a girl aged 5 to 17 with multiple sclerosis.

The J gene is TRBJ2-7, the V gene TRBV29-1; D is uncertain. The CDR3 contains 14 residues. V was clipped by 6 bases and J by 3 bases, with 18 bases between them. CDR1 SQVTM and CDR2 ANQGSEA come from the germline V gene. This chain's CDR3 is CSVGFRLNSYEQYF. CDR3 sequence (DNA): TGCAGCGTAGGGTTTCGCCTGAATAGCTACGAGCAGTACTTC.

The chain couples TRBV4-2 to TRBJ2-3; 9 nucleotides align to TRBD2. Trimming removed 0 bases from V and 4 bases from J; junction bases left unmatched: 11. CDR3 length: 18 amino acids. Germline loops: CDR1 LGHNA, CDR2 YNFKEQ. The CDR3 DNA follows: TGTGCCAGCAGCCAAGAGGAGAGCGGGGGGAGTATCTCAGATACGCAGTATTTT. It is translated as CASSQEESGGSISDTQYF.

This clonotype was detected only a few times. This chain joins TRBV28 and TRBJ1-2; TRBD1 matches at 8 bases. V gave up 3 bases and J gave up 0 bases; unmatched junction bases: 15. This CDR3 comprises 19 residues. Per the germline V gene, CDR1 is MDHEN and CDR2 is SYDVKM. The DNA of the CDR3 is TGTGCCAGCAGTTTGACAGGGGAGAACGGGATCGGATCTAACTATGGCTACACCTTC. Amino acid sequence: CASSLTGENGIGSNYGYTF.

This clonotype was seen just once. The V and J genes are TRBV29-1 and TRBJ2-1; unclear D gene. The CDR3 loop spans 12 amino acids. Germline-derived CDR1 and CDR2 are SQVTM and ANQGSEA. CDR3 bases: TGCACCGCTTCTGATTCCTACAATGAGCAGTTCTTC. Translating gives CTASDSYNEQFF.

V gene TRBV10-2 combines with J gene TRBJ2-5; D possibly corresponds to TRBD2 (6 bases). V lost 2 bases and J 7 bases, leaving 14 bases between the germline ends. Germline V gene sequence: CDR1 WSHSY, CDR2 SAAADI. The CDR3 consists of 14 residues. The DNA for the CDR3 is TGCGCCAGCAGTGAGAGGGCTAGCGCCGGGACCCAGTACTTC. It yields the protein CASSERASAGTQYF.

This clonotype was seen a handful of times. The chain employs TRBV6-2 or TRBV6-3 and TRBJ2-1; maybe TRBD2 (6 bases). CDR1 is MNHEY, CDR2 SVGEGT, per germline. The ends were cut back, 1 base at V and 7 bases at J, with 20 bases in the middle. This CDR3 region has 17 residues. DNA for the CDR3: TGTGCCAGCAGTTACTTAGGTAGTGCGGGATCTCAAAATGAGCAGTTCTTC. Amino acids: CASSYLGSAGSQNEQFF.

This chain joins TRBV6-5 and TRBJ1-1; D gene uncertain. The CDR3 has 14 amino acids. CDR1 and CDR2 from the germline V gene are MNHEY and SVGAGI. Trimming removed 6 bases from V and 1 base from J, with 12 bases in between. CDR3 coding DNA: TGTGCCAGCAGAGGGTACCCGTGGAACACTGAAGCTTTCTTT. Its protein is CASRGYPWNTEAFF.

The chain joins TRBV20-1 to TRBJ1-2, with 8 bases that match TRBD1. Losses at the gene ends were 6 bases for V and 1 base for J; bases not matched to a gene: 13. The length of the CDR3 is 16 residues. Germline assignment: CDR1 DFQATT and CDR2 SNEGSKA (reference sequence). This chain's CDR3 is CSAMLPRDRNNYGYTF. The CDR3, as DNA: TGCAGTGCCATGTTGCCTAGGGACAGGAATAACTATGGCTACACCTTC.

This clonotype was detected once. This rearrangement joins TRBV6-5 to TRBJ2-3; D gene unclear. The CDR3 length is 13 residues. Deletions cut 5 bases from V and 5 bases from J, with 11 bases between. CDR1 and CDR2 from the germline V gene are MNHEY and SVGAGI. The CDR3 nucleotides are TGTGCCAGCAGTCATCGGGTGGGAGATACGCAGTATTTT. It is translated as CASSHRVGDTQYF.

This clonotype was seen only once. The chain has TRBV29-1 and TRBJ2-5, with 7 nucleotides matching TRBD1. CDR1 is SQVTM, CDR2 ANQGSEA, per germline. With 7 bases clipped from V and 13 bases from J, the junction kept 18 bases outside the gene matches. This CDR3 is built from 13 residues. The CDR3 loop is CSARTGRTYERYF. The CDR3 DNA is TGCAGCGCCCGGACAGGCCGAACCTACGAGCGGTACTTC.

The rearrangement links TRBV15 to TRBJ2-5; either TRBD1 or TRBD2 may fit D (5 bases each). The V end lost 0 bases, the J end lost 3 bases, and 17 bases lay between the germline ends. Germline V CDR1 and CDR2: LNHNV, YYDKDF (reference sequence). The CDR3 length is 17 residues. The CDR3 region is CATSRDLRGWAKETQYF. The CDR3 DNA is TGTGCCACCAGCAGAGATTTGAGGGGATGGGCGAAAGAGACCCAGTACTTC.

V usage is TRBV11-2 and J usage is TRBJ1-1, with TRBD1 matching over 7 bases. After removal of 5 bases from V and 5 bases from J, the junction contained 11 bases not matched to a gene. This CDR3 contains 15 residues. The germline gives CDR1 SGHAT, CDR2 FQNNGV. The CDR3 protein is CASSLLGGAGTEAFF. As DNA, the CDR3 is TGTGCCAGCAGCCTATTAGGGGGCGCGGGGACTGAAGCTTTCTTT. The full variable domain, completed using reference TRBV11-2 and TRBJ1-1, is EAGVAQSPRYKIIEKRQSVAFWCNPISGHATLYWYQQILGQGPKLLIQFQNNGVVDDSQLPKDRFSAERLKGVDSTLKIQPAKLEDSAVYLCASSLLGGAGTEAFFGQGTRLTVV.

J is TRBJ2-3 and V is TRBV6-4; 7 bases are a match to TRBD1. Losses at the gene ends were 5 bases for V and 1 base for J; bases not matched to a gene: 6. Germline CDR1 reads MRHNA; CDR2 reads SNTAGT. The CDR3 is made up of 15 amino acids. CDR3 coding DNA: TGTGCCAGCAGTTCAGACAGGGCGGGCACAGATACGCAGTATTTT. As protein: CASSSDRAGTDTQYF.

The chain links TRBV10-3 to TRBJ2-3; no reliable D call. Germline V CDR1 and CDR2: ENHRY, SYGVKD. V was trimmed by 7 bases and J by 10 bases, leaving 12 bases between them. The CDR3 runs to 11 residues. This CDR3 reads CAITDGGAQYF. CDR3 in DNA: TGTGCCATCACCGACGGTGGAGCGCAGTATTTT.

The V gene is TRBV3-1, the J gene TRBJ1-2; D perhaps matches TRBD1 (6 bases). Looked up from germline, CDR1 is LGHDT and CDR2 is YNNKEL (reference sequence). The CDR3 loop spans 18 amino acids. The V and J ends lost 4 bases and 4 bases respectively, with 25 bases between them. CDR3 region: CASSPTGQGIGLGYGYTF. DNA for the CDR3: TGTGCCAGCAGCCCGACAGGTCAAGGAATCGGCTTAGGCTATGGCTACACCTTC.